The TCR beta chain described here comes from a study of T cells after yellow fever vaccination. Overall study results and limits: Of the clonotypes, a small share occurred in both CD4 and CD8 compartments.

Trimming took 0 bases from V and 8 from J, leaving 14 bases between them. The CDR3 contains 15 residues. The V gene's germline CDR1 is MNHEY and CDR2 SVGAGI. This clonotype was observed many times. Antigen specificity is unknown. MiXCR was run by TCRdb on the 5' RACE reads, yielding one entry per CDR3 protein. The sample holds some 420,000 distinct CDR3 sequences, about 19% seen once. The receptor was derived from a man aged 18 to 30 who received the YFV17D yellow fever vaccine. The chain is built from TRBV6-5 and TRBJ2-1; no reliable D call. Sequencing was performed on PBMCs, taken before the yellow fever booster vaccination. CDR3 sequence (DNA): TGTGCCAGCAGTTACTCCCCCAGGACGTTCTATGAGCAGTTCTTC. Translated: CASSYSPRTFYEQFF.